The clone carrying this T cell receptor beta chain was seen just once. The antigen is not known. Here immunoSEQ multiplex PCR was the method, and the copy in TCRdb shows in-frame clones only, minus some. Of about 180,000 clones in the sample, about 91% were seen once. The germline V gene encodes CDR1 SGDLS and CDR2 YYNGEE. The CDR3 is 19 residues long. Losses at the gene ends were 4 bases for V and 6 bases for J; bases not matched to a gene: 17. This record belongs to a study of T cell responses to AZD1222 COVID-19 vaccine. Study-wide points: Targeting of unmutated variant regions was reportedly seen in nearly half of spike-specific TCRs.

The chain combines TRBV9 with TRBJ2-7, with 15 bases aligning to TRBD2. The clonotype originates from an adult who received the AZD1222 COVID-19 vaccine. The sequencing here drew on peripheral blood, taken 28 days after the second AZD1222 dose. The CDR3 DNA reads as TGTGCCAGCAGCTTCCGGGACAGGACTAGCGGGGGGGCGATGGGCGAGCAGTACTTC. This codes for CASSFRDRTSGGAMGEQYF.